The following is a T cell receptor beta chain sequence with its context. This CDR3 region has 14 residues. Germline CDR1 ENHRY, CDR2 SYGVKD. Trimming cost V 2 bases and J 1 base, with 5 bases left between them. Using its own MiXCR run on the 5' RACE reads, TCRdb lists one record per CDR3 protein. In the table there are over 10,000 distinct CDR3 sequences, around 15% of which are singletons. The sample is drawn from a study of spatial heterogeneity in lung cancer. About the study: The study consistently detected more beta-chain than alpha-chain sequences. The library had UMIs, and each TCR and UMI pair averaged more than ten raw reads.

Specified time point: sample taken at primary tumor resection. Tumor, nontumor lung or frozen PBMC supplied whole RNA that was sequenced unsorted. The sample was PBMCs, taken at surgery. The genes are TRBV10-3 and TRBJ2-2; D unclear. This clonotype was sampled from a male donor with early-stage non-small cell lung cancer. CDR3 sequence: CAISEGQNTGELFF. The DNA for the CDR3 is TGTGCCATCAGTGAGGGGCAGAACACCGGGGAGCTGTTTTTT.